This T cell receptor (beta chain) stems from a study of cytomegalovirus exposure and HLA in healthy donors. Trimming took off 5 bases at V and 5 bases at J, with 18 bases between the two ends. The CDR3 spans 15 residues. CDR1 and CDR2 from the germline V gene are SGHVS and FQNEAQ. Vbeta (60) and Jbeta (13) primers were used in the PCR. The data were produced by immunoSEQ multiplex PCR, yet TCRdb's version contains in-frame clones alone and is incomplete. The table records 150,000 to 200,000 clones, 65% to 90% of them present only once. The clonotype comes from a woman younger than 35 in good health and CMV-seronegative. Sequencing input: PBMCs. The chain uses TRBV7-8 and TRBJ2-5, with a tentative D call TRBD2 (6 bases). The CDR3 protein is CASSRRLVRRETQYF. DNA of the CDR3: TGTGCCAGCAGCCGACGACTAGTTAGGCGGGAGACCCAGTACTTC.